One sample yielded the 23 T cell receptor beta chains listed below, sequenced in a study of blood T cells in healthy people across ages. For the second PCR, which ran for about 6 to 11 cycles, a sample-barcoded 5' primer and a J-beta primer mix were used. A single record per CDR3 protein comes from TCRdb applying MiXCR to the 5' RACE reads. This table holds approximately 600,000 distinct CDR3 sequences, under 65% found once. Sequenced input: blood. The source of these receptors is a man in his sixties in good health.

The chain joins TRBV12-3 or TRBV12-4 to TRBJ2-1; the D call may be TRBD1 or TRBD2 (5 bases each). This CDR3 has 15 amino acids. Trimming stripped 5 bases from V and 6 bases from J, with 17 bases between. This CDR3 reads CASSMDEGIGNEQFF. In DNA form, the CDR3 reads TGTGCCAGCAGTATGGACGAGGGGATTGGCAATGAGCAGTTCTTC.

This clonotype was picked up a small number of times. V is TRBV10-2 and J is TRBJ2-7, with 9 bases that match TRBD2. Trimming removed 4 bases from V and 4 bases from J; junction bases left unmatched: 2. The CDR3 loop spans 13 amino acids. Germline V gives CDR1 WSHSY, CDR2 SAAADI. CDR3 sequence: CASSGLAEYEQYF. CDR3 nucleotides: TGCGCCAGCAGTGGACTAGCGGAATACGAGCAGTACTTC.

The V and J genes are TRBV11-2 and TRBJ2-1; possibly TRBD1 for D (6 bases). Germline CDR1 reads SGHAT; CDR2 reads FQNNGV. Between the trimmed V and J ends, which lost 1 base and 7 bases, there was a span of 14 bases. The CDR3 runs to 15 residues. CDR3: CASSLGQGPGNEQFF. CDR3 nucleotides: TGTGCCAGCAGCTTAGGGCAGGGGCCGGGGAATGAGCAGTTCTTC.

The genes are TRBV7-2 and TRBJ1-2, with D perhaps matching TRBD1 (5 bases). Germline V lookup: CDR1 SGHTA, CDR2 FQGNSA. The CDR3 spans 16 residues. Trimming pared 1 base from V and 4 bases from J, leaving 16 bases between. CDR3 bases: TGTGCCAGCAGCTTAGATCTGGGGACCGGGTCCTATGGCTACACCTTC. Translated: CASSLDLGTGSYGYTF.

CDR3 nucleotide sequence: TGTGCCAGCTCACCGCGGACAGGGGACTATGGCTACACCTTC. Its translation is CASSPRTGDYGYTF. This sequence joins TRBV18 and TRBJ1-2; 9 bases are a match to TRBD1. The germline gives CDR1 KGHSH, CDR2 LQKENI. J lost 3 bases, V lost 3 bases, and 2 bases had no gene match. CDR3 length equals 14 residues.

The rearrangement links TRBV6-2 or TRBV6-3 to TRBJ2-5, with a possible D match to TRBD1 (6 bases). V was cut by 2 bases and J by 1 base, with 14 bases left in between. Germline-derived CDR1 and CDR2 are MNHEY and SVGEGT. The CDR3 has 16 amino acids. The CDR3 here is CASSYVRTATQETQYF. CDR3 in DNA: TGTGCCAGCAGTTACGTAAGGACAGCTACCCAAGAGACCCAGTACTTC.

The CDR3 spells CSTSSGGLPRETQYF. Here the CDR3 DNA reads TGCAGTACATCTAGCGGGGGCCTCCCCCGGGAGACCCAGTACTTC. The chain carries TRBV20-1 and TRBJ2-5; 10 bases are shared with TRBD2. The trim removed 8 bases at V and 5 bases at J, leaving 14 bases unmatched. The V gene's germline CDR1 is DFQATT and CDR2 SNEGSKA (reference sequence). The CDR3 is 15 amino acids.

The J gene is TRBJ1-1, the V gene TRBV18, with D perhaps TRBD1 (5 bases). Germline V gene lookup returns CDR1 KGHSH and CDR2 LQKENI. The CDR3 contains 16 residues. With 4 bases removed from V and 3 bases from J, the gap between germline ends came to 18 bases. The CDR3 reads CASSLAQPGEDTEAFF. CDR3 in DNA: TGTGCCAGCTCACTCGCGCAGCCGGGGGAGGACACTGAAGCTTTCTTT.

The chain has TRBV10-2 and TRBJ2-7; no clear D. The CDR3 is 13 residues long. The V end was cut by 4 bases, the J end by 3 bases, with 10 bases between. Germline CDR1 and CDR2: WSHSY and SAAADI. DNA for the CDR3: TGCGCCAGCAGTGGGGCAGGTGTCTACGAGCAGTACTTC. Protein product: CASSGAGVYEQYF.

This clonotype was seen more than once but under ten times. V and J are TRBV10-1 and TRBJ2-4; 9 bases map to TRBD1. Germline-derived CDR1 and CDR2 are WNHNN and SYGVQD (reference sequence). The length of the CDR3 is 13 residues. With 6 bases clipped from V and 13 bases from J, the junction kept 10 bases outside the gene matches. In nucleotides, the CDR3 is TGCGCCAGCAGCCAGGACAGGGGACTCGTGCAGTACTTC. The encoded protein is CASSQDRGLVQYF.

CDR3 loop: CSVEDAYNEQFF. The DNA of the CDR3 is TGCAGCGTTGAAGATGCGTACAATGAGCAGTTCTTC. This chain joins TRBV29-1 and TRBJ2-1; no definite D call. From germline, CDR1 is SQVTM and CDR2 ANQGSEA. The CDR3 runs 12 residues. Trimming shortened V by 0 bases and J by 4 bases, and 4 bases separated the two germline ends.

This clonotype has only one observation. The CDR3 bases are TGTGCCACTCGGACAGGGGGCAACACAGATACGCAGTATTTT. Encoded protein: CATRTGGNTDTQYF. V is TRBV28 and J is TRBJ2-3; 11 bases agree with TRBD1. Trimming removed 10 bases from V and 2 bases from J; junction bases left unmatched: 5. This CDR3 spans 14 amino acids. Germline-derived CDR1 and CDR2 are MDHEN and SYDVKM.

V usage is TRBV20-1 and J usage is TRBJ1-2; 7 nucleotides agree with TRBD1. The CDR3 totals 13 residues. CDR1 is DFQATT and CDR2 is SNEGSKA in the germline V gene (reference sequence). V shed 5 bases and J 6 bases; nucleotides not matched to a gene: 9. CDR3 residues: CSASDRAHDGYTF. CDR3 DNA sequence: TGCAGTGCTTCCGACAGGGCCCACGATGGCTACACCTTC.

The V call is TRBV7-9, the J call TRBJ2-5; D possibly corresponds to TRBD2 (5 bases). Deletions cut 5 bases from V and 1 base from J, with 8 bases between. The CDR3 runs 13 residues. Per the germline V gene, CDR1 is SEHNR and CDR2 is FQNEAQ (reference sequence). The CDR3 DNA reads as TGTGCCAGCAGCATTGGACTCCAAGAGACCCAGTACTTC. Translating gives CASSIGLQETQYF.

This clonotype was observed many times. The chain has TRBV15 and TRBJ2-2; D is undetermined. Germline CDR1 is LNHNV and CDR2 is YYDKDF (reference sequence). Trimming cost V 1 base and J 8 bases, with 2 bases left between them. The CDR3 contains 11 residues. The CDR3 is CATSRGGELFF. DNA of the CDR3: TGTGCCACCAGCAGAGGGGGGGAGCTGTTTTTT.

This clonotype turned up a few times. The rearrangement uses TRBV2 and TRBJ1-2, with 11 nucleotides matching TRBD1. Losses at the gene ends were 5 bases for V and 7 bases for J; bases not matched to a gene: 6. This CDR3 is built from 14 residues. The germline V gene encodes CDR1 SNHLY and CDR2 FYNNEI. The CDR3 is CASSWDRGSPGYTF. In nucleotides, the CDR3 is TGTGCCAGCAGTTGGGACAGGGGGTCCCCTGGCTACACCTTC.

The rearrangement joins TRBV5-1 to TRBJ2-5; perhaps D is TRBD1 or TRBD2 (6 bases each). In germline, CDR1 is SGHRS, CDR2 YFSETQ. The CDR3 runs to 15 residues. The ends were cut back, 2 bases at V and 1 base at J, with 12 bases in the middle. CDR3 DNA sequence: TGCGCCAGCAGCTTTCCAGGGGAGGTCCAAGAGACCCAGTACTTC. Translating it yields CASSFPGEVQETQYF.

On this clonotype: The junction shows a germline mismatch at one end, possibly a read error. V is TRBV5-1 and J is TRBJ2-1; 8 bases agree with TRBD2. Germline CDR1 and CDR2: SGHRS and YFSETQ. The CDR3 has 14 amino acids. CDR3 coding DNA: TGCGCCGGCAGCGCGGGAGGACCCTACAATGAGCAGTTCTTC. Protein sequence: CAGSAGGPYNEQFF.

The chain recombines TRBV4-1 with TRBJ1-2, with 7 nucleotides matching TRBD1. This CDR3 has 16 amino acids. CDR1 MGHRA and CDR2 YSYEKL come from the germline V gene. J lost 1 base, V lost 0 bases, and 5 bases had no gene match. CDR3 DNA: TGCGCCAGCAGCCAAGAGGGACAGCCTCTTAACTATGGCTACACCTTC. It encodes CASSQEGQPLNYGYTF.

V usage is TRBV10-3 and J usage is TRBJ2-7, with 9 bases that match TRBD1. In germline, CDR1 is ENHRY, CDR2 SYGVKD. The V gene end was trimmed by 1 base and the J gene end by 6 bases; junction bases not matched to a gene: 4. The CDR3 is 14 amino acids. The CDR3 loop is CAISEFDRGIEQYF. Written as DNA, the CDR3 is TGTGCCATCAGTGAGTTCGACAGGGGGATCGAGCAGTACTTC.

This chain connects TRBV5-1 to TRBJ2-1, with a weak D call TRBD2 (7 bases). Trimming left V 0 bases short and J 8 bases short, with 15 bases between. This CDR3 contains 15 residues. CDR1 and CDR2 (germline): SGHRS, YFSETQ. The CDR3 DNA is TGCGCCAGCAGCTTGGGTGGGGGGGCCAGGGATGAGCAGTTCTTC. Its protein product is CASSLGGGARDEQFF.

The chain joins TRBV5-1 to TRBJ1-2, with 9 nucleotides matching TRBD1. This CDR3 has 13 amino acids. The germline CDR1 and CDR2 sequences are SGHRS and YFSETQ. Losses at the gene ends were 0 bases for V and 7 bases for J; bases not matched to a gene: 1. In DNA, the CDR3 is TGCGCCAGCAGCTTGGGGGACAGGGTTGGCTACACCTTC. The encoded protein is CASSLGDRVGYTF.

This clonotype was recorded a few times. This rearrangement joins TRBV7-2 to TRBJ2-1; 8 bases agree with TRBD2. There are 14 residues in the CDR3. J was trimmed by 5 bases and V by 5 bases; bases with no gene match: 5. Germline CDR1 is SGHTA and CDR2 is FQGNSA. The CDR3 bases are TGTGCCAGCAGCCGAGGACTAGCCAACAATGAGCAGTTCTTC. This translates into CASSRGLANNEQFF.